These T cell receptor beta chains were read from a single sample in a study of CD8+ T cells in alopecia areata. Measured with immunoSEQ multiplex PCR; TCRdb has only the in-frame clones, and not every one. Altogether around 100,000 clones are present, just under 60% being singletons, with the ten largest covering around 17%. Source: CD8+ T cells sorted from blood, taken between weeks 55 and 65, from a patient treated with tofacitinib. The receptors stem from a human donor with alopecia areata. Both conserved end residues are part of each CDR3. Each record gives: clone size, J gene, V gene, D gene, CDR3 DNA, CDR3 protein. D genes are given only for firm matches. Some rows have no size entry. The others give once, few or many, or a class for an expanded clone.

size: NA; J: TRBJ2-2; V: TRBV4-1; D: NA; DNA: TGCGCCAGCAGCCAAGATGGCGGGGAGCTGTTTTTT; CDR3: CASSQDGGELFF
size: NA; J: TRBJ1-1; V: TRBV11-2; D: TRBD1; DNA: TGTGCCAGCAGCTTCACAGGGGATTCGAACACTGAAGCTTTCTTT; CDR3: CASSFTGDSNTEAFF
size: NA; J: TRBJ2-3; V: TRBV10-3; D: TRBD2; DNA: TGTGCCATCAGTGGCAGACTAGCGGGGGGCCTAGATACGCAGTATTTT; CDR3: CAISGRLAGGLDTQYF
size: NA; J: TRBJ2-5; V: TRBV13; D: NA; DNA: TGTGCCAGCAGCTTGAGTAGTAGCGGACCGCAGAAAGAGACCCAGTACTTC; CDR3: CASSLSSSGPQKETQYF
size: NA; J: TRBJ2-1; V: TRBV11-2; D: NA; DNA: TGTGCCAGCAGCTTAAGCTCCTACAATGAGCAGTTCTTC; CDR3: CASSLSSYNEQFF
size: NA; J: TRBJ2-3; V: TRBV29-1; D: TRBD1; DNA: TGCGACCCTGACGGTCAGGGGGCCACAGATACGCAGTATTTT; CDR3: CDPDGQGATDTQYF
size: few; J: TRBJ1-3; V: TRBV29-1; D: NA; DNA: TGCAGCGTTTTACGGATCCCTGGAAACACCATATATTTT; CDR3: CSVLRIPGNTIYF
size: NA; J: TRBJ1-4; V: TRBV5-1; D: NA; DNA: TGCGCCAGCAGCTTGGCCGGCAGCACTAATGAAAAACTGTTTTTT; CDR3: CASSLAGSTNEKLFF
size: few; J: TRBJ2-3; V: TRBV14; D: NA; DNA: TGTGCCAGCAGCAACCGACAGACTAGCACAGATACGCAGTATTTT; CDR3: CASSNRQTSTDTQYF
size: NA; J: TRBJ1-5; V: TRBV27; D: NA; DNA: TGTGCCAGCAGTTTAGGGGGGAGTCAGCCCCAGCATTTT; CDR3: CASSLGGSQPQHF
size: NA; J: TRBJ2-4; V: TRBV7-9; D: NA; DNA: TGTGCCAGCAGCTTAGCTCTGGAAAACATTCAGTACTTC; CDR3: CASSLALENIQYF
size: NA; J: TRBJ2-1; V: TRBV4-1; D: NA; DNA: TGCGCCAGCAGCCAAGGGGCTCATGGTAATGAGCAGTTCTTC; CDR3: CASSQGAHGNEQFF
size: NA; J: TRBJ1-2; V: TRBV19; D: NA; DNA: TGTGCCAGTAGCCAATTTGGACTTCCCATTAGGTATGGCTACACCTTC; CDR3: CASSQFGLPIRYGYTF
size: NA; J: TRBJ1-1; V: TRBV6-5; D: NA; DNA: TGTGCCAGCAGTTACGCCAGAAGGTCAGACACTGAAGCTTTCTTT; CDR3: CASSYARRSDTEAFF
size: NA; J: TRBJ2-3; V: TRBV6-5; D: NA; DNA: TGTGCCAGCAGCCCCGGGAGCACAGATACGCAGTATTTT; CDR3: CASSPGSTDTQYF
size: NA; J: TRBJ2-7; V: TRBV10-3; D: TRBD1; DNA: TGTGCCATCAGTGACGGACTTGGGACAGGCGGATACGAGCAGTACTTC; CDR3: CAISDGLGTGGYEQYF
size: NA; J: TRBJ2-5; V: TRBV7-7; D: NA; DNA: TGTGCCAGCAGCTTACTGTACCAAGAGACCCAGTACTTC; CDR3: CASSLLYQETQYF
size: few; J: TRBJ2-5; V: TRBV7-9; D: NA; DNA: TGTGCCAGCAGTACCCCGAGGGACGGGGAGACCCAGTACTTC; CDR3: CASSTPRDGETQYF
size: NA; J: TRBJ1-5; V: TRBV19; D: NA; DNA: TGTGCCAGTACTCCTTGGGTAGGGGGTTACGATCAGCCCCAGCATTTT; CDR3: CASTPWVGGYDQPQHF
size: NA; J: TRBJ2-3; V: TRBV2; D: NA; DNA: TGTGCCAGCCTGGTCGGTGGTGTGGGCGGCCGGAGGAGGGATACGCAGTATTTT; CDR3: CASLVGGVGGRRRDTQYF
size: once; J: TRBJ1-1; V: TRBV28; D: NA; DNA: TGTGCCAGCACGCGGGAGGTCGGAACTGAAGCTTTCTTT; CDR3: CASTREVGTEAFF
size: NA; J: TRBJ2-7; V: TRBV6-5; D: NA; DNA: TGTGCCAGCAGCATTGGATCCTCCTACGAGCAGTACTTC; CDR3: CASSIGSSYEQYF
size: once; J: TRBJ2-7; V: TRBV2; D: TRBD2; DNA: TGTGCCAGCAGTGGGGTTTTTAGCGGGGACACCGGGTCCTACGAGCAGTACTTC; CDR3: CASSGVFSGDTGSYEQYF
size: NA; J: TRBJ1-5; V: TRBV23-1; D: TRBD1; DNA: TGCGCCAGCAGTCGCACAGGGGTGATCGGCAATCAGCCCCAGCATTTT; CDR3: CASSRTGVIGNQPQHF
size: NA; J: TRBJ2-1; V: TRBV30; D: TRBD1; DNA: TGTGCCTGGAGTGTGACAGGGTACAATGAGCAGTTCTTC; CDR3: CAWSVTGYNEQFF
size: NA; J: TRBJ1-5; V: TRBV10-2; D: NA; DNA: TGCGCCAGCAGTGAATCATATCAGCCCCAGCATTTT; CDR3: CASSESYQPQHF
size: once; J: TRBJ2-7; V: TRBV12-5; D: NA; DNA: TGTGCTAGTGGTCCCGGGGACGAGCAGTACTTC; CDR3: CASGPGDEQYF
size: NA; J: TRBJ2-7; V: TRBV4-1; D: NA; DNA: TGCGCCAGCAGCCAAATTGGGAGAGCTGGGGCCTACGAGCAGTACTTC; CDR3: CASSQIGRAGAYEQYF
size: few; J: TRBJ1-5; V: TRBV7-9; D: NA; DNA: TGTGCCAGCAGCTTAGGGATGGGGCAGGATCAGCCCCAGCATTTT; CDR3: CASSLGMGQDQPQHF
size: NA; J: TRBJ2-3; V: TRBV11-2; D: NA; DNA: TGTGCCAGCAGTCTCAGGGGTTTCGGCACAGATACGCAGTATTTT; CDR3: CASSLRGFGTDTQYF
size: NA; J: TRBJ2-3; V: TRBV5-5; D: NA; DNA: TGTGCCAGCAGCTCGACAGGAGGCACAGATACGCAGTATTTT; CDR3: CASSSTGGTDTQYF
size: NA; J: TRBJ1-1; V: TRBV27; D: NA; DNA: TGTGCCAGCAGGCAGGGCGTGGGCACTGAAGCTTTCTTT; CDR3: CASRQGVGTEAFF
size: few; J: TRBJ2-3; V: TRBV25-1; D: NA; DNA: TGTGCCAGCAGTGTTTGGAGGGGGTGGACAGATACGCAGTATTTT; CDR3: CASSVWRGWTDTQYF
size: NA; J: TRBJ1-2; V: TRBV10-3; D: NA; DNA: TGTGCCATCAGTGAGTCCGGGGGATACACCTTC; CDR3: CAISESGGYTF